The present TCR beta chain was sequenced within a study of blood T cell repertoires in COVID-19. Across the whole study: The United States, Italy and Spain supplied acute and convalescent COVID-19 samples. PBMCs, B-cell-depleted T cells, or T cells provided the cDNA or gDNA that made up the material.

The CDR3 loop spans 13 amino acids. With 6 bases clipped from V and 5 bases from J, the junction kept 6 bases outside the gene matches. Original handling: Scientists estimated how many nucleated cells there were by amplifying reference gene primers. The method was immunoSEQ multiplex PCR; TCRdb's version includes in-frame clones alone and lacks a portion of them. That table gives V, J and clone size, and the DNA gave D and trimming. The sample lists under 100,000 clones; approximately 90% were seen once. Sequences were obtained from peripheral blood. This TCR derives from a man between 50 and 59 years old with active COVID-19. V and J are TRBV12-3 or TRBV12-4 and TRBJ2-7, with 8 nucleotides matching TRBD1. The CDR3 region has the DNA TGTGCCAGCAGCCAAGGACAGGGCCACGAGCAGTACTTC. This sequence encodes CASSQGQGHEQYF.